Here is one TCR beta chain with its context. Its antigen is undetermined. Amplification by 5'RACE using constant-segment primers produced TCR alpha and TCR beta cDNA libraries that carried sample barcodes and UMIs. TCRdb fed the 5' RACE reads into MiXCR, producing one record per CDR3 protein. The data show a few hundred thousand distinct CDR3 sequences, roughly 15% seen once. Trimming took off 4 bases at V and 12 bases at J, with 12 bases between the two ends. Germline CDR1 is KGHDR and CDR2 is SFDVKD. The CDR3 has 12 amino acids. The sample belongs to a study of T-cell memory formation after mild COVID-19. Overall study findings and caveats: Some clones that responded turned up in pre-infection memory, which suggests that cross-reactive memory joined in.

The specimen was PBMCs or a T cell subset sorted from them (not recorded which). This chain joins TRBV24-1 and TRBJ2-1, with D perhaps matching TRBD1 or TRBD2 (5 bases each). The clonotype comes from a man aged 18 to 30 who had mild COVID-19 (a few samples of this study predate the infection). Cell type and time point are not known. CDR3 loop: CATSDGKGRQFF. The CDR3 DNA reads TGTGCCACCAGTGACGGCAAGGGACGGCAGTTCTTC.